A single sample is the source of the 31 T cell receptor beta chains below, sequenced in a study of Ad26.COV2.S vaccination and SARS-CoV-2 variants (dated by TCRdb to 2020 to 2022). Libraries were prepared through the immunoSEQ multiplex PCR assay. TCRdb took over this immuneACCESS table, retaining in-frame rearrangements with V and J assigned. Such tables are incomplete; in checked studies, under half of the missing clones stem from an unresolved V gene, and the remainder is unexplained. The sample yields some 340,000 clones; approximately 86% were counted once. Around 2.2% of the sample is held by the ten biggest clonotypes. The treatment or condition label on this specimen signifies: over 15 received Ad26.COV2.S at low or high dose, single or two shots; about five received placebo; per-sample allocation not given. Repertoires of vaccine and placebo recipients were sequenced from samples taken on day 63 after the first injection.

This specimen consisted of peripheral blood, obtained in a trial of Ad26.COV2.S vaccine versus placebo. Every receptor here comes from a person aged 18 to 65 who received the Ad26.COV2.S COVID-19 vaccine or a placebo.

The chain's CDR3 is CASREMVAVDNEQFF. The CDR3 region has the DNA TGTGCCAGCAGGGAGATGGTCGCGGTGGACAATGAGCAGTTCTTC. The chain couples TRBV6-6 to TRBJ2-1; D remains unclear. Germline loops: CDR1 MNHNY, CDR2 SVGAGI (reference sequence). V was shortened by 6 bases and J by 5 bases, with 17 bases between the two germline ends. This CDR3 spans 15 amino acids.

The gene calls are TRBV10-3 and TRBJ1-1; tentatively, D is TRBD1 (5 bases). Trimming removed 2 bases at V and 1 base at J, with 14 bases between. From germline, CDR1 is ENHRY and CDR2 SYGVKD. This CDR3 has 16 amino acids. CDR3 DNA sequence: TGTGCCATCAGTGAGGTGGGACCCTCGACGAACACTGAAGCTTTCTTT. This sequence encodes CAISEVGPSTNTEAFF.

This CDR3 is CASSRFSGAAEAFF. As DNA, the CDR3 is TGTGCCAGCAGCCGATTCTCAGGGGCGGCTGAAGCTTTCTTT. This rearrangement joins TRBV3-1 (or the pseudogene TRBV3-2) to TRBJ1-1; TRBD1 might be the D (6 bases). V gave up 4 bases and J gave up 6 bases, with 15 bases separating them. Per germline, CDR1 LGHDT and CDR2 YNNKEL (reference sequence). CDR3 size: 14 residues.

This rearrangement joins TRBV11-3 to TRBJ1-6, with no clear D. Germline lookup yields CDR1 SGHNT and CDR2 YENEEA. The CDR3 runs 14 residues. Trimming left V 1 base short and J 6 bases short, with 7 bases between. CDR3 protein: CASSLGSINSPLHF. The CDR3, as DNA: TGTGCCAGCAGCTTAGGCAGTATTAATTCACCCCTCCACTTT.

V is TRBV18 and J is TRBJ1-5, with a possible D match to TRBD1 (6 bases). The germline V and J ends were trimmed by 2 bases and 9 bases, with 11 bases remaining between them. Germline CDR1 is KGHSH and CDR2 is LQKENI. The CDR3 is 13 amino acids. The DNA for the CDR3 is TGTGCCAGCTCACCAGGGGGGGCCGGGCCCCAGCATTTT. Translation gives CASSPGGAGPQHF.

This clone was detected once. The DNA for the CDR3 is TGTGCCAGCAGTTACGGGGGGGTCTCTGGGGCCAACGTCCTGACTTTC. Residues: CASSYGGVSGANVLTF. This chain links TRBV6-2 or TRBV6-3 with TRBJ2-6; 7 bases match TRBD2. Germline loops: CDR1 MNHEY, CDR2 SVGEGT. Germline trimming cut 2 bases from V and 0 bases from J; bases unmatched to any gene: 1. CDR3 length equals 16 residues.

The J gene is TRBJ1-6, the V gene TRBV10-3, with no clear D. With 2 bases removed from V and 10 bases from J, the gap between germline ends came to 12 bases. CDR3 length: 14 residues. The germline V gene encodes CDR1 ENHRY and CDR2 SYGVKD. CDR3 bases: TGTGCCATCAGTGAGGACGTGACGGGGTCACCCCTCCACTTT. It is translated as CAISEDVTGSPLHF.

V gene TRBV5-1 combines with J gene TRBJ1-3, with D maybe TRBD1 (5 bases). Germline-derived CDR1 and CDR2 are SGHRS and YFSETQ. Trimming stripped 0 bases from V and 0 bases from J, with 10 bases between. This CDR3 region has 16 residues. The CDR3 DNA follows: TGCGCCAGCAGCTTGGAGGGACCCGGCTCTGGAAACACCATATATTTT. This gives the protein CASSLEGPGSGNTIYF.

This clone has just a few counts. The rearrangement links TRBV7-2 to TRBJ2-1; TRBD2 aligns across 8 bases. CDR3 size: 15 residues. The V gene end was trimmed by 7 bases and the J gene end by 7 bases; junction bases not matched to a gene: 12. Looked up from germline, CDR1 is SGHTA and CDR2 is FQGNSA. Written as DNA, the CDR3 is TGTGCCAGCACCTTGGACAGCGGGGGAATAAATGAGCAGTTCTTC. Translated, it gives CASTLDSGGINEQFF.

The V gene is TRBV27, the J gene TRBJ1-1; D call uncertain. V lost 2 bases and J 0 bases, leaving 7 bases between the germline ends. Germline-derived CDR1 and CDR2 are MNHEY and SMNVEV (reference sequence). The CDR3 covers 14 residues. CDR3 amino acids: CASSLEAMNTEAFF. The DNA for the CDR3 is TGTGCCAGCAGTTTAGAGGCCATGAACACTGAAGCTTTCTTT.

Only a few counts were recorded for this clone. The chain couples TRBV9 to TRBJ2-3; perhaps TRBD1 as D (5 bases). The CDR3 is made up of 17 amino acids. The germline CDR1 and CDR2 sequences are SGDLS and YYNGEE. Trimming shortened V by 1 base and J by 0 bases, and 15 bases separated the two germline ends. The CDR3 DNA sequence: TGTGCCAGCAGCGTAACGTTCAGGACAACTAGCACAGATACGCAGTATTTT. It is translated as CASSVTFRTTSTDTQYF.

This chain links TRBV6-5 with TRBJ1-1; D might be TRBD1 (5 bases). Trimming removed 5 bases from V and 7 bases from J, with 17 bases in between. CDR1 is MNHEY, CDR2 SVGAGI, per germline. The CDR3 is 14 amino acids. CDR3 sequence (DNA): TGTGCCAGCAGTAGACAGCTGGATAGGGGTGAAGCTTTCTTT. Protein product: CASSRQLDRGEAFF.

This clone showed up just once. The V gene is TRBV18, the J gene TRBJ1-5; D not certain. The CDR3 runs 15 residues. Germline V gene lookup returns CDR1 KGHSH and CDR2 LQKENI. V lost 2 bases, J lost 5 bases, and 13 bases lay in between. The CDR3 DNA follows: TGTGCCAGCTCACCATTGAACCAGGCTGATCAGCCCCAGCATTTT. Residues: CASSPLNQADQPQHF.

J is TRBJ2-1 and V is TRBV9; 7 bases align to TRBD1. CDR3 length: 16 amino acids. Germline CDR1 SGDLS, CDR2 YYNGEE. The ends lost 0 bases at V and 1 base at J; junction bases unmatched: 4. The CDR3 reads CASSVAGRGSYNEQFF. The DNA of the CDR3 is TGTGCCAGCAGCGTAGCGGGCAGGGGGTCCTACAATGAGCAGTTCTTC. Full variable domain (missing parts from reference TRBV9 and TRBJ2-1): DSGVTQTPKHLITATGQRVTLRCSPRSGDLSVYWYQQSLDQGLQFLIQYYNGEERAKGNILERFSAQQFPDLHSELNLSSLELGDSALYFCASSVAGRGSYNEQFFGPGTRLTVL.

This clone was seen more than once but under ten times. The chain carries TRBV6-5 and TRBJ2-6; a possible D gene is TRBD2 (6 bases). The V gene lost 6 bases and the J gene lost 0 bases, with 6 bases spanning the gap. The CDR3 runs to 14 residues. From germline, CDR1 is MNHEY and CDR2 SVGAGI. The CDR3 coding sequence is TGTGCCAGCAGGACTAGCTCTGGGGCCAACGTCCTGACTTTC. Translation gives CASRTSSGANVLTF.

The CDR3 DNA sequence: TGTGCCAGCAGCCAAGAGTCCAACACCGGGGAGCTGTTTTTT. Encoded protein: CASSQESNTGELFF. The chain has TRBV3-1 (or the pseudogene TRBV3-2) and TRBJ2-2; no clear D gene. There are 14 residues in the CDR3. The germline V and J ends were trimmed by 0 bases and 2 bases, with 4 bases remaining between them. From germline, CDR1 is LGHDT and CDR2 YNNKEL (reference sequence).

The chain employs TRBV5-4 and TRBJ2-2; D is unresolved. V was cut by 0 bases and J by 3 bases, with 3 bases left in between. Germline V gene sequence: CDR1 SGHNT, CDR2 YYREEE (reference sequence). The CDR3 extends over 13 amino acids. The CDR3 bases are TGTGCCAGCAGCTTGGAGTACACCGGGGAGCTGTTTTTT. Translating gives CASSLEYTGELFF.

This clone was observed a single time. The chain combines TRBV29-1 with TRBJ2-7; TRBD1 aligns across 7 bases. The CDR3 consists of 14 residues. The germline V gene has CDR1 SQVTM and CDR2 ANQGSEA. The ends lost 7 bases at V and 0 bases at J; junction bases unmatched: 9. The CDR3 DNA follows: TGCAGCGCCTCGGACAGGCTTACCTCCTACGAGCAGTACTTC. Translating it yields CSASDRLTSYEQYF.

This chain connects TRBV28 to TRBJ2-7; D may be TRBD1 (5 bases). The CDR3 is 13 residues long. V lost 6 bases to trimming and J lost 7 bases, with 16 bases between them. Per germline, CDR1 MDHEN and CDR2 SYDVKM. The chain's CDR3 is CASSHRTPWEQYF. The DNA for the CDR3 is TGTGCCAGCAGCCATAGGACACCCTGGGAGCAGTACTTC.

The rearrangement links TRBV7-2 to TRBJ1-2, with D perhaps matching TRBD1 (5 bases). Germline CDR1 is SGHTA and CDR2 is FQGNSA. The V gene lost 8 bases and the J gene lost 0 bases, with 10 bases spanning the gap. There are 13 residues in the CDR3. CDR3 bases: TGTGCCAGCGGGGGGTCAGCTAACTATGGCTACACCTTC. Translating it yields CASGGSANYGYTF.

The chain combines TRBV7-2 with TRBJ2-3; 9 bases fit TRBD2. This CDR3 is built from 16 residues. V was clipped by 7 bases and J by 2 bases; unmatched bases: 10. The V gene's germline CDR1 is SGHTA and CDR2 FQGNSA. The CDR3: CASTLDSGGVTDTQYF. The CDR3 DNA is TGTGCCAGCACCCTCGATAGCGGGGGAGTCACAGATACGCAGTATTTT.

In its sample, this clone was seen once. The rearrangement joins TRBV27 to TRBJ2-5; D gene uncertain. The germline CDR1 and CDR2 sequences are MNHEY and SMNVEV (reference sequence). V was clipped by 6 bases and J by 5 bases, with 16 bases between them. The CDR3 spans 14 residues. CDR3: CASSPGSTTETQYF. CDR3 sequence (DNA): TGTGCCAGCAGCCCCGGGTCCACCACCGAGACCCAGTACTTC.

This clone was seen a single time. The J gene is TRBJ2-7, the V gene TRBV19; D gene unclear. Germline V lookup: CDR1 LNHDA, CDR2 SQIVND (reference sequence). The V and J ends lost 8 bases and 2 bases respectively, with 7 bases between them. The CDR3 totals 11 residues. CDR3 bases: TGTGCCAGTTCCAGCCCCTACGAGCAGTACTTC. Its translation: CASSSPYEQYF.

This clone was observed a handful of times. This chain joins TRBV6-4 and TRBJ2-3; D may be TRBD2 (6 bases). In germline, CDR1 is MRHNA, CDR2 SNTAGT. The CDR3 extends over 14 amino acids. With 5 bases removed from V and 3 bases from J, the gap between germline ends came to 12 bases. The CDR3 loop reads CASSRDGTTDTQYF. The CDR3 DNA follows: TGTGCCAGCAGTCGGGACGGGACTACAGATACGCAGTATTTT.

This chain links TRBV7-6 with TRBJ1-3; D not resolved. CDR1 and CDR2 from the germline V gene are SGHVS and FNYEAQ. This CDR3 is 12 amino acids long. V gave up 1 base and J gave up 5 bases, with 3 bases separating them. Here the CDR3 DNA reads TGTGCCAGCAGCTTAGAACGAAACACCATATATTTT. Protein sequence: CASSLERNTIYF.

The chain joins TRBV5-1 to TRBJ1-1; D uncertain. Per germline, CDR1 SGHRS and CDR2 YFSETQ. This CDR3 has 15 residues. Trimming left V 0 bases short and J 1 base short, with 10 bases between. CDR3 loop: CASSLGHPANTEAFF. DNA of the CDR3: TGCGCCAGCAGCTTGGGACACCCCGCGAACACTGAAGCTTTCTTT.

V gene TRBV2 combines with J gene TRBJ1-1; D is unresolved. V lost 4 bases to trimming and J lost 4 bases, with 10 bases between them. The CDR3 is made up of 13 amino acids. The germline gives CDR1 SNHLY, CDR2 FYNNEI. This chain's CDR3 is CASSVQEGTEAFF. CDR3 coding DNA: TGTGCCAGCAGTGTGCAGGAGGGCACTGAAGCTTTCTTT.

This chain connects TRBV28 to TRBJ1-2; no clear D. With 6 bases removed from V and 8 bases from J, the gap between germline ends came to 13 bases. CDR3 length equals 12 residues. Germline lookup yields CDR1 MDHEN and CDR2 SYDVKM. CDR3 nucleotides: TGTGCCAGCAGCGCGGATGTCTGGGGCTACACCTTC. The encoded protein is CASSADVWGYTF.

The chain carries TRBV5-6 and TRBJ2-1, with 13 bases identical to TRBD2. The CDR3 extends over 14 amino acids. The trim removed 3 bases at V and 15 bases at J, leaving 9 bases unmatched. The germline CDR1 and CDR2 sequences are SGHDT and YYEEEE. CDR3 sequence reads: CASSYPGLAGDRFF. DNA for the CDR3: TGTGCCAGCAGCTACCCCGGACTAGCGGGGGATAGGTTCTTC.

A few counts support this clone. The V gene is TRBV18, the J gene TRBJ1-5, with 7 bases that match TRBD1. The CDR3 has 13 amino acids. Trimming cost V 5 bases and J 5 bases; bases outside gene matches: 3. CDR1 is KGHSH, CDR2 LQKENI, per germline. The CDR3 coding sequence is TGTGCCAGCTCAACTACAGGGGATCAGCCCCAGCATTTT. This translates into CASSTTGDQPQHF.

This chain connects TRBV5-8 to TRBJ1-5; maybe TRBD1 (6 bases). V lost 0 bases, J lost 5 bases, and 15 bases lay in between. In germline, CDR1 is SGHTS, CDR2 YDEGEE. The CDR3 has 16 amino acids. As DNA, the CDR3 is TGTGCCAGCAGCTTGGGTCCCGGGGGCCGAGATCAGCCCCAGCATTTT. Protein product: CASSLGPGGRDQPQHF.